A single T cell receptor beta chain is shown here with its context. Antigen: not known. The record originates from a study of blood T cells in healthy people across ages. General study points: Among T cells, TCR beta diversity per million cells dropped roughly linearly as age rose.

The CDR3 extends over 15 amino acids. Trimming removed 0 bases from V and 5 bases from J, with 11 bases in between. The V gene's germline CDR1 is LGHNA and CDR2 YSLEER. Combining a sample-barcoded 5' primer with a J-beta primer mix, a second PCR ran for about 7 to 12 cycles. TCRdb called the 5' RACE reads again in MiXCR, with one record for every CDR3 protein. The profile shows fewer than 1 million distinct CDR3 sequences, around 42% of them singletons. This receptor was obtained from a man in his 60s in good health. The V call is TRBV4-3, the J call TRBJ2-1, with a weak D call TRBD1 (6 bases). The sample was blood. The CDR3 DNA is TGCGCCAGCAGCCAAGACAGGGGAAGGCACAATGAGCAGTTCTTC. This encodes CASSQDRGRHNEQFF.